The rows below give T cell receptor beta chains drawn from one sample of a study of CXCR3-negative and CXCR3-positive naive CD8 T cells. TCRdb re-called the 5' RACE reads; every CDR3 protein appears as one record, without DNA. This sample lists around 57,000 distinct CDR3 sequences; its ten largest clones have 23%. Material for sequencing was memory CD8+ T cells from blood. These receptors originate from a human donor in good health. Some clones in this sample may be carry-over from other donors' samples. Both conserved end residues are part of each CDR3.

cdr3_length	v_call	j_call	cdr3_aa
13	TRBV6-5	TRBJ1-2	CASFNSGGHGYTF
16	TRBV13	TRBJ2-1	CASSQLTGDSYNEQFF
14	TRBV7-8	TRBJ2-1	CASSLAGGPYEQFF
11	TRBV29-1	TRBJ2-1	CSVYGDNEQFF
14	TRBV29-1	TRBJ2-2	CSVVGAPSTGELFF
15	TRBV25-1	TRBJ1-1	CASSESRNRGTEAFF
16	TRBV29-1	TRBJ2-1	CSVEDQVAVASYEQFF
14	TRBV28	TRBJ2-2	CASGQDRPTGELFF
12	TRBV29-1	TRBJ2-7	CSVADQGGEQYF
14	TRBV2	TRBJ1-1	CASSDGEGLGEAFF
12	TRBV9	TRBJ2-7	CASSGVEDEQYF
12	TRBV19	TRBJ1-1	CATSDRATEAFF
14	TRBV19	TRBJ2-7	CASSIGGGSYEQYF
14	TRBV28	TRBJ2-7	CASSLRGVSYEQYF
14	TRBV5-1	TRBJ1-1	CASSLWQMNTEAFF